This T cell receptor beta chain was identified during a study of CD8+CD57+ T cells in acquired aplastic anemia. Study background: The mean DNA yield obtained from sorted CD4+ and CD8+ cells came to about 3.2 ug.

Genomic DNA served as template for TCR beta VDJ and CDR3 profiling. TCRdb redid the calling of the reads with MiXCR, one entry per CDR3 protein. The table lists approximately 220,000 distinct CDR3 sequences, under 55% of them singletons. In patients chosen for sequencing, flow cytometry had shown CD8+CD57+ cell expansion. All patients had severe acquired aplastic anemia. Blood sampling was performed on the patients, and none of them had received therapy by then. This CDR3 has 14 amino acids. Germline V gene data show CDR1 as SGHRS and CDR2 as YFSETQ. Study findings and constraints: Between patients and controls, 25 to 30 CD8+ CDR3 sequences were found in common.

As for this clonotype: Its matching antigen is unknown. Given a much more abundant clone one base away, this may be a read error.

Sequencing was performed on sorted CD4+, CD8+, or CD8+CD57+ T cells (not recorded which) from PBMCs. The TCR sequence derives from a human donor with aplastic anemia. The rearrangement links TRBV5-1 to TRBJ2-1, with TRBD1 matching 8 bases. The CDR3 DNA is TGCGCCAGCAGACAGGGGGTAAACTACAATGAGCAGCTCTTC. This codes for CASRQGVNYNEQLF.